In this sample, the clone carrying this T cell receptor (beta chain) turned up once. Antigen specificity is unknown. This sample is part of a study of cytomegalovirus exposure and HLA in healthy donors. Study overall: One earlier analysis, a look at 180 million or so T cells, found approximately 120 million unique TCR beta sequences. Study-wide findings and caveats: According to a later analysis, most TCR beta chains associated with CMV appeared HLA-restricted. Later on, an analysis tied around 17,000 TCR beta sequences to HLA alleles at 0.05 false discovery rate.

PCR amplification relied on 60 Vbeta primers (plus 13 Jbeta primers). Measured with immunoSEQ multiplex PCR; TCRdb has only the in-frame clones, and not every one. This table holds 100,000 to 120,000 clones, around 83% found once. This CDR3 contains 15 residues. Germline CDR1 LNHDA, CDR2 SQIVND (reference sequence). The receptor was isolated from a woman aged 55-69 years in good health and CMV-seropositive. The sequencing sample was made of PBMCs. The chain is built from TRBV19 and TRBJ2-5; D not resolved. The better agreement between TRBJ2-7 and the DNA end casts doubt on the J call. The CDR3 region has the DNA TGTGCCAGTAGTATCCGGTCAGGCTCTTCCTACGAGCAGTACTTC. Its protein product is CASSIRSGSSYEQYF.